This T cell receptor beta chain was sequenced in a study of T cell responses to AZD1222 COVID-19 vaccine. Sequencing used immunoSEQ multiplex PCR; TCRdb keeps in-frame clones, though not all of them. The data hold roughly 120,000 clones, with roughly 90% observed a single time. Remarks on this clone: What it binds is unknown.

V lost 2 bases and J lost 7; bases outside the gene matches: 21. The CDR3 runs to 21 residues. Germline CDR1 ENHRY, CDR2 SYGVKD. Study conclusions and caveats: Spike-specific TCR repertoires showed rising breadth and depth after two AZD1222 doses.

The genes are TRBV10-3 and TRBJ2-1, with 12 bases aligning to TRBD2. The TCR sequence derives from an adult who received the AZD1222 COVID-19 vaccine. The sample here was peripheral blood, taken 28 days after the second AZD1222 dose. In DNA form, the CDR3 reads TGTGCCATCAGTGAGGTTGGGGGGGGGACTAGCGGGTTTACCGACTGGAATGAGCAGTTCTTC. Protein: CAISEVGGGTSGFTDWNEQFF.